The present TCR beta chain was sequenced within a study of T-cell reconstitution after alpha-beta-depleted transplantation in children listed by TCRdb under 2016. In the study overall: The study quantitatively tracked T-cell immune reconstitution after TCRalphabeta/CD19-depleted allogeneic hematopoietic cell transplantation in children using TCR repertoire profiling.

The investigation overall reported the following: The apparently early recovery of alphabetaT-cell counts about two months after transplant reportedly depended on only several hundred rapidly expanded clones that came from non-depleted graft cells. Hyperexpanded clone frequencies declined over subsequent months; after one year, T-cell counts and TCRbeta diversity were mostly attributed to newly produced T cells. In some patients, high TCRbeta diversity at day 60 was attributed to recipient T cells and intrathymic progenitors that had survived conditioning.

Library method: PCR. Sequencing relied on an Illumina HiSeq 2500. Molecular barcoding was employed in the preparation of TCR libraries, with unique molecular identifiers being used to normalize TCRbeta repertoire quantification. TCRdb reprocessing: public reads trimmed at Q25 with fastp, clones called with MiXCR, in-frame beta chains kept. Rows are unified per CDR3 protein, each entry keeping the most common DNA and genes. The sample contains about 400,000 distinct CDR3 sequences, around 15% of them found a single time. The ten largest clones represent under 30% of the sample. In the case of this clonotype: Its antigen remains unidentified. Base-call qualities are not available, and no considerably larger clone is one nucleotide away.

The treatment or condition tag for this specimen amounts to: allogeneic hematopoietic cell transplantation with graft depleted of TCRalphabeta T cells and CD19 B cells. TCRalphabeta/CD19-depleted allogeneic hematopoietic cell grafts were given to the transplant recipients, all of whom were children. The clonotype was recovered from a boy under three years old who had a stem cell transplant for Wiskott-Aldrich syndrome, so the T cells may come from the graft donor. Sequenced material: PBMCs, mostly from graft donor cells, taken 360 days after TCRalphabeta/CD19-depleted stem cell transplant.

The CDR3 protein is CASSSSRTGKTQYF. Read as DNA, the sequence is TGTGCCAGCAGCTCCAGCCGAACGGGAAAGACCCAGTACTTC. The chain links TRBV7-2 with TRBJ2-5, with a weak D call of TRBD2 (5 bases match). Trimming removed 4 bases from V and 6 bases from J, leaving 15 bases between the germline ends. The cysteine opens and the phenylalanine closes a CDR3 of 14 amino acids. Only the CDR3 DNA is retained, 42 bases long and in frame from the first base. According to the germline V gene, CDR1 reads SGHTA and CDR2 reads FQGNSA.